The sequence of this T cell receptor (beta chain) was determined in a study of OX40 agonist ivuxolimab in advanced cancers. The study's findings and limits: Fewer expanded clones were found on average in CD4+ than in CD8+ T cells. At doses 0.1 to 3.0 mg/kg, CD4+ and CD8+ clones expanded.

Germline V lookup: CDR1 SGHAT, CDR2 FQDESV (reference sequence). The V end lost 4 bases, the J end lost 4 bases, and 8 bases lay between the germline ends. The CDR3 loop spans 13 amino acids. Data came from immunoSEQ multiplex PCR; TCRdb stores just in-frame clones and leaves some out. The sample holds about 110,000 clones, 80% to 95% seen once. As concerns this clone: Its cognate antigen is unknown.

With baseline, cycle 4 day 1, and cycle 7 day 1 as timepoints, blood was sampled. The V call is TRBV11-1, the J call TRBJ1-3; D unresolved. This TCR derives from an adult with an advanced solid tumor such as melanoma, head and neck, liver or kidney cancer. This specimen consisted of CD4+ or CD8+ T cells sorted from blood, obtained in a trial of the OX40 agonist ivuxolimab. This chain's CDR3 is CASSSGSGNTIYF. The CDR3 region has the DNA TGTGCCAGCAGCTCAGGTTCCGGAAACACCATATATTTT.